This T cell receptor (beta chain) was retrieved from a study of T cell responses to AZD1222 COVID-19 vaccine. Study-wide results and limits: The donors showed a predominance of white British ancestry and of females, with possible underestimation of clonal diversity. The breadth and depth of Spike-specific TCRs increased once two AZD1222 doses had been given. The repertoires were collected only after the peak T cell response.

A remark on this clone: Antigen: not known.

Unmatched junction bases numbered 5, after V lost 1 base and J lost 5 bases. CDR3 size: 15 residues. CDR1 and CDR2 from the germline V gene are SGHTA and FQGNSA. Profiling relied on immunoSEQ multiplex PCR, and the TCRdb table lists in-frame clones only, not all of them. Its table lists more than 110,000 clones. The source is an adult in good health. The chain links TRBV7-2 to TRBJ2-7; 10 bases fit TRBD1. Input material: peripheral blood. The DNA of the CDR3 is TGTGCCAGCAGCTTAGGGGGGACAGGGGAGCACGAGCAGTACTTC. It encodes CASSLGGTGEHEQYF.